This TCR beta chain was found in a study of T-cell memory formation after mild COVID-19. Turning to the study itself: TCR clusters were mostly donor specific. Study-wide points: In second-wave clones peaking day 37, SARS-CoV-2 specificity remained unconfirmed. Detection of some responders pre-infection suggested pre-existing cross-reactive memory T cells participated.

V gave up 8 bases and J gave up 6 bases, with 19 bases separating them. This CDR3 is 14 amino acids long. Looked up from germline, CDR1 is KGHSH and CDR2 is LQKENI. In regard to this clonotype: The antigen is not known.

One entry per CDR3 protein results from TCRdb running MiXCR on the 5' RACE reads. The profile shows approximately 150,000 distinct CDR3 sequences, 10% to 15% of them singletons. The sequencing sample was made of PBMCs or a T cell subset sorted from them (not recorded which). V and J are TRBV18 and TRBJ1-2; D remains unclear. The origin of this receptor is a man younger than 35 who had mild COVID-19 (a few samples of this study predate the infection). Cell type and time point are not known. DNA of the CDR3: TGTGCCAGCACAGAAAGGGAAGGGCGCGATGGCTACACCTTC. Residues: CASTEREGRDGYTF. Supplemented by reference TRBV18 and TRBJ1-2, the full variable domain reads NAGVMQNPRHLVRRRGQEARLRCSPMKGHSHVYWYRQLPEEGLKFMVYLQKENIIDESGMPKERFSAEFPKEGPSILRIQQVVRGDSAAYFCASTEREGRDGYTFGSGTRLTVV.